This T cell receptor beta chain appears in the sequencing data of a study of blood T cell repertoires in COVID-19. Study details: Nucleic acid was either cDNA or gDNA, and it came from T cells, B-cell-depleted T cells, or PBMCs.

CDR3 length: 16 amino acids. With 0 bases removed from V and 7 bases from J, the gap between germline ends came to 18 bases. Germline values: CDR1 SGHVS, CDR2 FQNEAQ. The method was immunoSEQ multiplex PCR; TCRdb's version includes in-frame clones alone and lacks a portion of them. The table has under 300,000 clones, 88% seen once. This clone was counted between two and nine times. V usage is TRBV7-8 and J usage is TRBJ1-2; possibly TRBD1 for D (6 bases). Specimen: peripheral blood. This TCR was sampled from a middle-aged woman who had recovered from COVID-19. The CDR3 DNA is TGTGCCAGCAGCTTAGCGGGGGGGCAGGGAAAGGCTGGCTACACCTTC. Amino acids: CASSLAGGQGKAGYTF.